A single sample gave rise to the 5 T cell receptor beta chains below, sequenced in a study of cytomegalovirus exposure and HLA in healthy donors. Here immunoSEQ multiplex PCR was the method, and the copy in TCRdb shows in-frame clones only, minus some. The sample shows under 350,000 clones, around 85% of them seen only once. What was sequenced was PBMCs. All receptors come from a woman aged 18-29 years in good health and CMV-seronegative.

The gene calls are TRBV27 and TRBJ1-2, with 10 bases matching TRBD1. The length of the CDR3 is 17 residues. In germline, CDR1 is MNHEY, CDR2 SMNVEV (reference sequence). V shed 4 bases and J 4 bases; nucleotides not matched to a gene: 12. As DNA, the CDR3 is TGTGCCAGCAGTTCCACCGGGACAGGGGTGAGCGGCTATGGCTACACCTTC. Protein product: CASSSTGTGVSGYGYTF.

V gene TRBV6-1 combines with J gene TRBJ1-5; D perhaps matches TRBD1 (5 bases). The ends were cut back, 5 bases at V and 4 bases at J, with 12 bases in the middle. From germline, CDR1 is MNHNS and CDR2 SASEGT. The CDR3 has 14 residues. CDR3 sequence: CASSPDSPNQPQHF. The CDR3 coding sequence is TGTGCCAGCAGTCCCGACAGCCCAAATCAGCCCCAGCATTTT.

The rearrangement links TRBV27 to TRBJ2-1; D is perhaps TRBD1 (5 bases). Per germline, CDR1 MNHEY and CDR2 SMNVEV (reference sequence). The V end lost 2 bases, the J end lost 6 bases, and 8 bases lay between the germline ends. The CDR3 runs 13 residues. The CDR3 DNA sequence: TGTGCCAGCAGTTTACCAGGGTCCAATGAGCAGTTCTTC. It yields the protein CASSLPGSNEQFF.

Remarks on this clone: A junction end diverges from the germline sequence, so it may reflect a read error. This chain connects TRBV5-1 to TRBJ2-5, with TRBD2 matching 10 bases. The CDR3 is made up of 16 amino acids. Per the germline V gene, CDR1 is SGHRS and CDR2 is YFSETQ. The CDR3 sequence: CASSLGLAGVEESQYF. Here the CDR3 DNA reads TGCGCCAGCAGCTTGGGTCTAGCGGGAGTGGAAGAGAGCCAGTACTTC.

The V gene is TRBV4-1, the J gene TRBJ1-5; 9 nucleotides align to TRBD1. The CDR3 runs to 16 residues. Germline CDR1 reads MGHRA; CDR2 reads YSYEKL. The J segment lost 11 bases and the V segment lost 0 bases, leaving 11 bases of the junction unmatched. CDR3 sequence (DNA): TGCGCCAGCAGCCAAGAAGTAGGACAGGGGCCGGCGGCCCAGCATTTT. Translation gives CASSQEVGQGPAAQHF.